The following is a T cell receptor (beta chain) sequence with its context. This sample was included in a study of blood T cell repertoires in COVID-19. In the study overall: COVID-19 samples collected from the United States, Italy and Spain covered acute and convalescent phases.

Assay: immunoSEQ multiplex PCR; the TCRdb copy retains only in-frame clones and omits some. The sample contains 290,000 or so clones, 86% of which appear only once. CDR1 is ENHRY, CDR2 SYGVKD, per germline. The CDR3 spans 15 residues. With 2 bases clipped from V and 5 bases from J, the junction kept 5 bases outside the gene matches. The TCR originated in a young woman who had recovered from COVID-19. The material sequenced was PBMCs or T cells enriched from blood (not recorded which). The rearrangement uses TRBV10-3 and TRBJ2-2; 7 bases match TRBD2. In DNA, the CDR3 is TGTGCCATCAGTGAGAGGGAGCGGGAAACCGGGGAGCTGTTTTTT. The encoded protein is CAISERERETGELFF.